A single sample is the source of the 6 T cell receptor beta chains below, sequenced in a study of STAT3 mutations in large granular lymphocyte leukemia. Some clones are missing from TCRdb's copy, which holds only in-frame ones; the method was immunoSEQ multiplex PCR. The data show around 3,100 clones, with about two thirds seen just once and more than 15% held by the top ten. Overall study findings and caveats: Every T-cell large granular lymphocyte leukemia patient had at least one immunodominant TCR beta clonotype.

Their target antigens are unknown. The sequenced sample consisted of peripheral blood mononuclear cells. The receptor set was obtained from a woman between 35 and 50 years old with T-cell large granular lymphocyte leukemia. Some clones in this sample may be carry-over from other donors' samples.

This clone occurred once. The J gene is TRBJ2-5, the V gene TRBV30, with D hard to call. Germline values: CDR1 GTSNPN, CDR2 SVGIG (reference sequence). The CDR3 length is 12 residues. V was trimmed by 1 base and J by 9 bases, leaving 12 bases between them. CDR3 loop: CAWSDSSVSQYF. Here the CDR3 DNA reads TGTGCCTGGAGTGATTCTTCGGTGTCCCAGTACTTC.

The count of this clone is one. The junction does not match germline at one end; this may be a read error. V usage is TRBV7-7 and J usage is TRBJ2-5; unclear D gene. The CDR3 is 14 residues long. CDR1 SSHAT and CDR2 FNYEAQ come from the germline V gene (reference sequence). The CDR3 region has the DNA TGTGCTAGCAGCTTAGGGTACGGTGGAGAGACCCAGTACTTC. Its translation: CASSLGYGGETQYF.

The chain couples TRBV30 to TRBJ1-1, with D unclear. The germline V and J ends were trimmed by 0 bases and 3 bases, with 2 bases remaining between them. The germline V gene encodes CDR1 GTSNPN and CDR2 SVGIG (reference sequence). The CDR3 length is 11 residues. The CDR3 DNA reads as TGTGCCTGGAGTGTTTACACTGAAGCTTTCTTT. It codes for CAWSVYTEAFF.

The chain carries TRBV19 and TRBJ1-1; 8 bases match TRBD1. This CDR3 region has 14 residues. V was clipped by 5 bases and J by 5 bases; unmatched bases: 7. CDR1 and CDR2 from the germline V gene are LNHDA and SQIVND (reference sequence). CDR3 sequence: CASSPQGAGTEAFF. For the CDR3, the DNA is TGTGCCAGTAGTCCCCAGGGGGCAGGAACTGAAGCTTTCTTT.

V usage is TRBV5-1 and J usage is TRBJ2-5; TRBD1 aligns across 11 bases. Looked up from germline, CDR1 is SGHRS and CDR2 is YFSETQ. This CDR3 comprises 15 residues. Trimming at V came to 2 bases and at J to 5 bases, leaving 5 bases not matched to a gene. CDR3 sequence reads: CASSFGQGARETQYF. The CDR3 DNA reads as TGCGCCAGCAGCTTCGGACAGGGGGCGCGGGAGACCCAGTACTTC. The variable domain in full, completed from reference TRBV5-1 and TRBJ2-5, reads KAGVTQTPRYLIKTRGQQVTLSCSPISGHRSVSWYQQTPGQGLQFLFEYFSETQRNKGNFPGRFSGRQFSNSRSEMNVSTLELGDSALYLCASSFGQGARETQYFGPGTRLLVL.

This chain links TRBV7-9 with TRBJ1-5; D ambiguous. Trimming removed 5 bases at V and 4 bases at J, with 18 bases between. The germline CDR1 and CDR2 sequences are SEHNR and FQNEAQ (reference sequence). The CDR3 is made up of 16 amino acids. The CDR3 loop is CASSPGGAGRNQPQHF. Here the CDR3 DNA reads TGTGCCAGCAGCCCGGGAGGTGCAGGTAGAAATCAGCCCCAGCATTTT.